Listed here are 31 T cell receptor beta chains from one sample, sequenced in a study of blood T cell repertoires in COVID-19. Assay: immunoSEQ multiplex PCR; the TCRdb copy retains only in-frame clones and omits some. The sample includes roughly 230,000 clones, about 85% of them seen just once. Sequencing used peripheral blood. Receptors were obtained from a woman aged 80 or over with acute or convalescent COVID-19.

This chain joins TRBV24-1 and TRBJ2-1, with 8 bases matching TRBD2. Trimming took 4 bases from V and 1 from J; bases not matched to a gene: 11. Germline V gene data show CDR1 as KGHDR and CDR2 as SFDVKD. This CDR3 is built from 18 residues. The CDR3 spells CATSDRLASRRSYNEQFF. Written as DNA, the CDR3 is TGTGCCACCAGTGACCGACTAGCGTCAAGACGATCCTACAATGAGCAGTTCTTC.

The genes are TRBV5-6 and TRBJ2-7; TRBD2 might be the D (5 bases). Germline CDR1 and CDR2: SGHDT and YYEEEE. V was trimmed by 2 bases and J by 3 bases, leaving 21 bases between them. The CDR3 totals 17 residues. The CDR3 sequence is CASSFWTPGNPNYEQYF. CDR3 nucleotide sequence: TGTGCCAGCAGCTTTTGGACCCCCGGGAATCCCAACTACGAGCAGTACTTC. Complete variable domain (other parts from reference TRBV5-6 and TRBJ2-7): DAGVTQSPTHLIKTRGQQVTLRCSPKSGHDTVSWYQQALGQGPQFIFQYYEEEERQRGNFPDRFSGHQFPNYSSELNVNALLLGDSALYLCASSFWTPGNPNYEQYFGPGTRLTVT.

The rearrangement joins TRBV11-3 to TRBJ2-1, with TRBD2 identical over 9 bases. The germline gives CDR1 SGHNT, CDR2 YENEEA. This CDR3 has 17 amino acids. The V gene end was trimmed by 5 bases and the J gene end by 4 bases; junction bases not matched to a gene: 12. The CDR3, as DNA: TGTGCCAGCAGCCTTCGAGAGGGAGCGGGAGGTTACAATGAGCAGTTCTTC. Protein product: CASSLREGAGGYNEQFF.

The chain uses TRBV6-5 and TRBJ1-2; 8 bases map to TRBD1. Unmatched junction bases numbered 13, after V lost 6 bases and J lost 7 bases. Germline CDR1 MNHEY, CDR2 SVGAGI. The CDR3 covers 15 residues. In DNA, the CDR3 is TGTGCCAGCAGAGGGACAGGACGCATTAAGGGTGGCTACACCTTC. Its translation: CASRGTGRIKGGYTF.

V gene TRBV19 combines with J gene TRBJ2-6, with TRBD1 matching over 8 bases. J lost 4 bases, V lost 7 bases, and 3 bases had no gene match. Germline V CDR1 and CDR2: LNHDA, SQIVND (reference sequence). The CDR3 contains 14 residues. CDR3 in DNA: TGTGCCAGTACAGGGGGCCCCGGGGCCAACGTCCTGACTTTC. It yields the protein CASTGGPGANVLTF.

The V call is TRBV12-3 or TRBV12-4, the J call TRBJ2-1, with 13 bases aligning to TRBD2. CDR3 length: 12 residues. V was pared by 6 bases and J by 16 bases, with 6 bases of the junction left unmatched. In DNA, the CDR3 is TGTGCCAGCAGCGGAACTAGCGGGGGGGAATTCTTC. The encoded protein is CASSGTSGGEFF.

The V gene is TRBV11-3, the J gene TRBJ2-2; TRBD1 matches at 7 bases. V was pared by 5 bases and J by 0 bases, with 3 bases of the junction left unmatched. Germline V gives CDR1 SGHNT, CDR2 YENEEA. The CDR3 is 15 amino acids. The CDR3 nucleotides are TGTGCCAGCAGCCTCGGACAGGCGAACACCGGGGAGCTGTTTTTT. This sequence encodes CASSLGQANTGELFF. Drawing the rest from reference TRBV11-3 and TRBJ2-2, the complete variable domain is EAGVVQSPRYKIIEKKQPVAFWCNPISGHNTLYWYLQNLGQGPELLIRYENEEAVDDSQLPKDRFSAERLKGVDSTLKIQPAELGDSAVYLCASSLGQANTGELFFGEGSRLTVL.

This clone was found a few times. The rearrangement joins TRBV10-1 to TRBJ1-4; no definite D call. CDR3 length: 15 amino acids. V lost 3 bases, J lost 1 base, and 9 bases lay in between. Germline loops: CDR1 WNHNN, CDR2 SYGVQD (reference sequence). The CDR3 DNA follows: TGCGCCAGCAGTGACGGCCCGGGAACTAATGAAAAACTGTTTTTT. Translation gives CASSDGPGTNEKLFF.

This clone has a handful of counts. The rearrangement uses TRBV3-1 (or the pseudogene TRBV3-2) and TRBJ2-1; D is perhaps TRBD2 (5 bases). The CDR3 has 14 amino acids. Germline CDR1 is LGHDT and CDR2 is YNNKEL (reference sequence). V shed 1 base and J shed 5 bases, with 9 bases lying between them. Written as DNA, the CDR3 is TGTGCCAGCAGCCAAGTTAGCGCGCACAATGAGCAGTTCTTC. Its protein product is CASSQVSAHNEQFF.

This clone was observed a handful of times. This sequence joins TRBV4-2 and TRBJ1-1; D remains ambiguous. V dropped 0 bases and J dropped 7 bases, with 15 bases sitting between them. Germline CDR1 reads LGHNA; CDR2 reads YNFKEQ. The CDR3 consists of 15 residues. In DNA, the CDR3 is TGTGCCAGCAGCCAAGAAGGAGAAGTCCGTCGTGAAGCTTTCTTT. This gives the protein CASSQEGEVRREAFF.

V gene TRBV6-2 or TRBV6-3 combines with J gene TRBJ2-3; no clear D. Trimming removed 3 bases at V and 3 bases at J, with 7 bases between. From germline, CDR1 is MNHEY and CDR2 SVGEGT. The CDR3 spans 13 residues. The CDR3: CASSYLRTDTQYF. The CDR3, as DNA: TGTGCCAGCAGTTATTTGAGGACAGATACGCAGTATTTT.

The CDR3 reads CASHGGTSGRFTYNEQFF. The CDR3 DNA is TGTGCCAGTCACGGAGGGACTAGCGGGAGGTTTACCTACAATGAGCAGTTCTTC. The chain links TRBV28 to TRBJ2-1; 15 bases fit TRBD2. V was pared by 9 bases and J by 2 bases, with 11 bases of the junction left unmatched. The CDR3 spans 18 residues. Germline CDR1 reads MDHEN; CDR2 reads SYDVKM.

The DNA of the CDR3 is TGTGCCAGCAGCCCCAGACAGGTTTCTAATTCACCCCTCCACTTT. Translation: CASSPRQVSNSPLHF. The V and J genes are TRBV7-2 and TRBJ1-6; maybe TRBD1 (6 bases). The CDR3 contains 15 residues. V was trimmed by 5 bases and J by 6 bases, leaving 14 bases between them. Germline V CDR1 and CDR2: SGHTA, FQGNSA. Filled out from reference TRBV7-2 and TRBJ1-6, the complete variable domain reads GAGVSQSPSNKVTEKGKDVELRCDPISGHTALYWYRQSLGQGLEFLIYFQGNSAPDKSGLPSDRFSAERTGGSVSTLTIQRTQQEDSAVYLCASSPRQVSNSPLHFGNGTRLTVT.

The genes are TRBV7-9 and TRBJ1-3; perhaps TRBD1 as D (6 bases). Germline loops: CDR1 SEHNR, CDR2 FQNEAQ (reference sequence). The CDR3 loop spans 16 amino acids. V lost 5 bases, J lost 6 bases, and 20 bases lay in between. CDR3: CASSDRQADLKNTIYF. CDR3 bases: TGTGCCAGCAGCGATCGACAGGCCGATCTTAAAAACACCATATATTTT.

This clone was picked up a small number of times. The chain is built from TRBV14 and TRBJ2-3, with a tentative D call TRBD1 (5 bases). V shed 1 base and J shed 2 bases, with 10 bases lying between them. Germline CDR1 and CDR2: SGHDN and FVKESK. This CDR3 is built from 15 residues. DNA of the CDR3: TGTGCCAGCAGCCAAGGTTTGACAGTCACAGATACGCAGTATTTT. Protein: CASSQGLTVTDTQYF.

The chain carries TRBV19 and TRBJ1-1; TRBD1 is a possible D gene (6 bases). With 6 bases removed from V and 8 bases from J, the gap between germline ends came to 19 bases. CDR3 length equals 14 residues. CDR1 and CDR2 (germline): LNHDA, SQIVND (reference sequence). The CDR3 region has the DNA TGTGCCAGTAGAGAACAGGGTAGTGGGGTCGAAGCTTTCTTT. Its protein is CASREQGSGVEAFF.

The chain is built from TRBV6-6 and TRBJ1-1; the match to TRBD1 covers 7 bases. Germline CDR1 and CDR2: MNHNY and SVGAGI (reference sequence). The CDR3 loop spans 15 amino acids. Trimming cost V 4 bases and J 1 base; bases outside gene matches: 6. The CDR3 DNA is TGTGCCAGCAGTTCTACAGGGGCTTCGAACACTGAAGCTTTCTTT. Translation: CASSSTGASNTEAFF.

This clone showed up just once. The CDR3 bases are TGTGCCAGCACCGCCTATATTCCTCCGAACTATGGCTACACCTTC. This codes for CASTAYIPPNYGYTF. The V call is TRBV6-5, the J call TRBJ1-2; no clear D. The germline CDR1 and CDR2 sequences are MNHEY and SVGAGI. CDR3 length: 15 amino acids. Trimming took off 7 bases at V and 2 bases at J, with 17 bases between the two ends.

The rearrangement uses TRBV11-2 and TRBJ2-7, with D maybe TRBD1 (6 bases). Trimming took 1 base from V and 2 from J, leaving 12 bases between them. The CDR3 runs to 15 residues. Germline-derived CDR1 and CDR2 are SGHAT and FQNNGV. The CDR3 nucleotides read TGTGCCAGCAGCTTAGTTACAGGGTCAACCTACGAGCAGTACTTC. It specifies CASSLVTGSTYEQYF.

The CDR3 sequence is CASSLTGRGYGYTF. DNA for the CDR3: TGTGCCAGCAGTCTTACAGGGAGAGGCTATGGCTACACCTTC. The rearrangement links TRBV3-1 (or the pseudogene TRBV3-2) to TRBJ1-2, with D perhaps matching TRBD1 (6 bases). The germline gives CDR1 LGHDT, CDR2 YNNKEL (reference sequence). This CDR3 has 14 residues. With 6 bases removed from V and 4 bases from J, the gap between germline ends came to 15 bases.

This rearrangement joins TRBV7-9 to TRBJ2-3; 12 nucleotides agree with TRBD2. The CDR3 length is 16 residues. V was pared by 0 bases and J by 3 bases, with 1 base of the junction left unmatched. Per the germline V gene, CDR1 is SEHNR and CDR2 is FQNEAQ (reference sequence). The CDR3 sequence: CASSLATSGSTDTQYF. CDR3 DNA sequence: TGTGCCAGCAGCTTAGCGACTAGCGGGAGTACAGATACGCAGTATTTT. Full variable domain (rest looked up from reference TRBV7-9 and TRBJ2-3): DTGVSQNPRHKITKRGQNVTFRCDPISEHNRLYWYRQTLGQGPEFLTYFQNEAQLEKSRLLSDRFSAERPKGSFSTLEIQRTEQGDSAMYLCASSLATSGSTDTQYFGPGTRLTVL.

The rearrangement joins TRBV7-8 to TRBJ2-1; the match to TRBD2 covers 10 bases. CDR1 is SGHVS and CDR2 is FQNEAQ in the germline V gene. V dropped 4 bases and J dropped 7; count of bases not matched to a gene: 13. The CDR3 loop spans 17 amino acids. The CDR3 reads CASSSPQLAGGGNEQFF. The CDR3 DNA is TGTGCCAGCAGCTCACCTCAGTTAGCGGGAGGCGGTAATGAGCAGTTCTTC.

This clone is a singleton in its sample. V usage is TRBV28 and J usage is TRBJ1-2; no clear D. V dropped 6 bases and J dropped 4 bases, with 9 bases sitting between them. Per germline, CDR1 MDHEN and CDR2 SYDVKM. CDR3 size: 12 residues. The CDR3 DNA sequence: TGTGCCAGCAGCCCCAGGTCCTATGGCTACACCTTC. It encodes CASSPRSYGYTF.

J is TRBJ2-3 and V is TRBV7-6; 7 nucleotides agree with TRBD1. With V trimmed by 2 bases and J by 3 bases, 5 bases remained unmatched. CDR3 length: 15 residues. Germline V lookup: CDR1 SGHVS, CDR2 FNYEAQ. The chain's CDR3 is CASSLRGPGTDTQYF. The CDR3 nucleotides read TGTGCCAGCAGCTTAAGGGGGCCGGGGACAGATACGCAGTATTTT.

This chain connects TRBV25-1 to TRBJ1-5; tentative D call: TRBD1 (6 bases). V lost 8 bases and J 2 bases, leaving 13 bases between the germline ends. This CDR3 has 14 residues. Germline values: CDR1 MGHDK, CDR2 SYGVNS. The CDR3 loop is CASRRGGGNQPQHF. The CDR3 DNA sequence: TGTGCCAGCCGTAGGGGGGGAGGCAATCAGCCCCAGCATTTT. The whole variable domain, remainder taken from reference TRBV25-1 and TRBJ1-5, is EADIYQTPRYLVIGTGKKITLECSQTMGHDKMYWYQQDPGMELHLIHYSYGVNSTEKGDLSSESTVSRIRTEHFPLTLESARPSHTSQYLCASRRGGGNQPQHFGDGTRLSIL.

The chain joins TRBV5-1 to TRBJ2-1, with TRBD2 identical over 13 bases. The germline V gene encodes CDR1 SGHRS and CDR2 YFSETQ. The ends lost 4 bases at V and 9 bases at J; junction bases unmatched: 10. The CDR3 is 16 amino acids. The DNA of the CDR3 is TGCGCCAGCAGCCCCTTTGGGACTAGCGGGAAGAGTGAGCAGTTCTTC. Protein product: CASSPFGTSGKSEQFF.

This CDR3 reads CASSLGTLAGRSSYEQYF. The CDR3, as DNA: TGCGCCAGCAGCTTGGGGACCCTAGCGGGAAGGAGCTCCTACGAGCAGTACTTC. The chain employs TRBV5-1 and TRBJ2-7, with 9 bases matching TRBD2. V shed 0 bases, J shed 0 bases, and the junction held 10 bases outside the gene matches. The germline CDR1 and CDR2 sequences are SGHRS and YFSETQ. The CDR3 consists of 18 residues.

The chain combines TRBV29-1 with TRBJ1-1; TRBD1 is a possible D gene (5 bases). Deletions cut 0 bases from V and 0 bases from J, with 8 bases between. Germline CDR1 is SQVTM and CDR2 is ANQGSEA. This CDR3 comprises 14 residues. The CDR3 loop reads CSVEESGMNTEAFF. DNA of the CDR3: TGCAGCGTTGAAGAGTCAGGGATGAACACTGAAGCTTTCTTT. Full variable domain (remainder filled in from reference TRBV29-1 and TRBJ1-1): SAVISQKPSRDICQRGTSLTIQCQVDSQVTMMFWYRQQPGQSLTLIATANQGSEATYESGFVIDKFPISRPNLTFSTLTVSNMSPEDSSIYLCSVEESGMNTEAFFGQGTRLTVV.

This sequence joins TRBV21-1 and TRBJ2-5; TRBD2, as called in the table, went unchecked against the DNA. TRBV21-1 constitutes a pseudogene. The CDR3 has 13 residues. This CDR3 is CASSGGRQETQYF. CDR3 bases: TGTGCCAGCAGCGGGGGGAGACAAGAGACCCAGTACTTC.

V usage is TRBV5-6 and J usage is TRBJ1-2; D not certain. The CDR3 consists of 12 residues. Between the trimmed V and J ends, which lost 0 bases and 8 bases, there was a span of 8 bases. Germline loops: CDR1 SGHDT, CDR2 YYEEEE. The CDR3 is CASSLGEDGYTF. CDR3 in DNA: TGTGCCAGCAGCTTGGGGGAGGACGGCTACACCTTC.

This chain connects TRBV7-9 to TRBJ1-5, with unresolved D. Germline V lookup: CDR1 SEHNR, CDR2 FQNEAQ (reference sequence). The CDR3 runs to 16 residues. V lost 2 bases and J 5 bases, leaving 16 bases between the germline ends. CDR3 region: CASSLSGGVKDQPQHF. CDR3 DNA: TGTGCCAGCAGCTTATCGGGCGGGGTCAAAGATCAGCCCCAGCATTTT.